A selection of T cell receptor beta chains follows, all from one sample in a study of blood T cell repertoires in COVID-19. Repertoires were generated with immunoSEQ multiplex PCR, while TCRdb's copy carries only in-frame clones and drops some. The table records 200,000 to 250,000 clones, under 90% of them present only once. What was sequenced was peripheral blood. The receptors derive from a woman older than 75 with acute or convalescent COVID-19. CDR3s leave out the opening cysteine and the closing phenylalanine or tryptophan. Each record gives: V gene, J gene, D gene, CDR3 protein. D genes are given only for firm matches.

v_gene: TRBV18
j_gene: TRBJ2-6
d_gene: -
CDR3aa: ASVSGANVLT

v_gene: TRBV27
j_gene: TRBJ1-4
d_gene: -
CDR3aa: ASSIRGRSEKLF

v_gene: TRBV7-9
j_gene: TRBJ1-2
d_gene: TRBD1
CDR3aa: ASSPDAGTARSNYGYT

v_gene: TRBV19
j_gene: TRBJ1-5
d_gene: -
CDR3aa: ASSLQGFRSNQPQH

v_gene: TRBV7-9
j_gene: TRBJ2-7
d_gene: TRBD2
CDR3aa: ASSFGLAGDVEQY

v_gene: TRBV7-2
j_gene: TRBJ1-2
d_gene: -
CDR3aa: ASSLEQASYGYT

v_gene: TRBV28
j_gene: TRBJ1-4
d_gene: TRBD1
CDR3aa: ATTGGHEKLF

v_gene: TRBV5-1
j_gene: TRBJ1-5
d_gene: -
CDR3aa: ASRPDRYQPQH

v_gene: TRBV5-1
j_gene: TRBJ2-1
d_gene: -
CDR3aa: ASSFDGSYRDNEQF

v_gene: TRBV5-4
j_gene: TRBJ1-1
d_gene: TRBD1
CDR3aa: ASSLLVGQGIGRNTEAF

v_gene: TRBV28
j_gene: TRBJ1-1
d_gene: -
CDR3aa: ASVPGQGEAF

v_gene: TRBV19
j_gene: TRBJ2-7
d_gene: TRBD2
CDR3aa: ASSVLAGPYEQY

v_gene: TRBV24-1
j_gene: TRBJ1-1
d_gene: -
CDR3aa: ATSDGRGTEAF

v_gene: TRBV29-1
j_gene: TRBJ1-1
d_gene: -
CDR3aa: SVSGSVNTEAF

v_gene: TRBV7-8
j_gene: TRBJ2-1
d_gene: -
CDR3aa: ASSLGDSRNEQF

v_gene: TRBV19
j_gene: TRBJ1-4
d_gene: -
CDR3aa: ASSITNRRTNEKLF

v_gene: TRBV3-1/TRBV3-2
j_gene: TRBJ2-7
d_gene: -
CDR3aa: ASTPGNLYEQY

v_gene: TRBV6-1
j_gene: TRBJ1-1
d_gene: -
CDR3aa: ASSQIGQRTEAF

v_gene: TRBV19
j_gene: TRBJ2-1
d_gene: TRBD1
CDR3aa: ASSIRDRGQDEQF

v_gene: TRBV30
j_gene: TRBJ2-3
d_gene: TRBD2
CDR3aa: AWKYGGETDTQY

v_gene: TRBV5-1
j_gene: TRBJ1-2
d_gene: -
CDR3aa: ASSLGGIRDGYT

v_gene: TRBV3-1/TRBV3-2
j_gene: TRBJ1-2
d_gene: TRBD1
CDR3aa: ASSLDRAYGYT

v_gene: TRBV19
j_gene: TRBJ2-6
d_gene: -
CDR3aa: ASSLPSKSRSGANVLT

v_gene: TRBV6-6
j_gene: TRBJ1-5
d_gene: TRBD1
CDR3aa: ASSPVTGGGGNQPQH

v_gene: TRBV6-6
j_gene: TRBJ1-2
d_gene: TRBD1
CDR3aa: ASRPGTAGDYGYT

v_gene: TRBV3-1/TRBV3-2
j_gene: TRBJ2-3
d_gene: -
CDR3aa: ASSQVQGIDTQY

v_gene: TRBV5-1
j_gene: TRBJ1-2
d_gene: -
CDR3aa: ASSTQTGREGYT

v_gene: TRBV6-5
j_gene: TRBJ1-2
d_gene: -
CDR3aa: ASSLLRQGSYGYT

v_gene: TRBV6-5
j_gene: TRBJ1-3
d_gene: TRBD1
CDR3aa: ASSRQGTGNTIY

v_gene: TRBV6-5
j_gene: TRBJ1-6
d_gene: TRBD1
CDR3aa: AAGGRLDSPLH

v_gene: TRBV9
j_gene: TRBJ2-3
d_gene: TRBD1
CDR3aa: ASSVAFGTGFADTQY

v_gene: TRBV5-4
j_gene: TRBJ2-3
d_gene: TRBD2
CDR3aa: ASSLQRGGVTDTQY

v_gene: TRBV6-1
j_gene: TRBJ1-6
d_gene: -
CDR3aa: ASSEGGRLFSPLH

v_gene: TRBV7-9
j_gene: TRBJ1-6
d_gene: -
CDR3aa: ASSFARGNSPLH

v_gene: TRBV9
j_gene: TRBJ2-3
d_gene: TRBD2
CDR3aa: ASSVGLAGITDTQY

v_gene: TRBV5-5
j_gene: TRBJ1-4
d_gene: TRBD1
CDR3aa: ASSLGGTGNEKLF

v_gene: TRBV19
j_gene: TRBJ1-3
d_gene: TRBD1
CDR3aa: ASSRNRDRGNTIY

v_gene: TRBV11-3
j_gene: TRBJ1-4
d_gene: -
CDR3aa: ASSGRGSALNEKLF

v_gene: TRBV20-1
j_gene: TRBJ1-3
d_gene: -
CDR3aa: SAIEGSSFSGNTIY

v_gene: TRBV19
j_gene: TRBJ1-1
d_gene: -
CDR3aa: ASSSQGNTEAF